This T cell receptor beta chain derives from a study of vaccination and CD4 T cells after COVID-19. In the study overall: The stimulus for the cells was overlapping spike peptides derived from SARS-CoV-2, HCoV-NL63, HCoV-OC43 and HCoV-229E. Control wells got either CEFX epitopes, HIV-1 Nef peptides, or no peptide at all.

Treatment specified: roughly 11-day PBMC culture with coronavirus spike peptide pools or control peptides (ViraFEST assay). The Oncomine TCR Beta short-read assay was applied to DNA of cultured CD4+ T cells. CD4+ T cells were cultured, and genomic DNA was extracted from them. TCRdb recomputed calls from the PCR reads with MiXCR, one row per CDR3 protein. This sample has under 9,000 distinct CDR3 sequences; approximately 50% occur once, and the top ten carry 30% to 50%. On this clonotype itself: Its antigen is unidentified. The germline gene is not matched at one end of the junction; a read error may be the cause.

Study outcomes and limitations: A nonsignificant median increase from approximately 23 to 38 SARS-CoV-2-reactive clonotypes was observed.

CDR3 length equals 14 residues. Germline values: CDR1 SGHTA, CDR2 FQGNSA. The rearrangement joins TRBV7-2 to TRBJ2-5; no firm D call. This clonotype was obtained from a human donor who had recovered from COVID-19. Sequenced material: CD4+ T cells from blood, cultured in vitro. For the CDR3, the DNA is TGTGCCGGCAGCTTAGTTGCGAACCAAGAGACCCAGTACTTC. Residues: CAGSLVANQETQYF.